These T cell receptor beta chains were read from a single sample in a study of shared clonotypes between healthy human individuals. The data were produced by immunoSEQ multiplex PCR, yet TCRdb's version contains in-frame clones alone and is incomplete. The data contain millions of clones, more than 80% of them singletons. Input material: naive CD4+ T cells sorted from blood. These receptors were taken from a man between 18 and 35 years old in good health. Each CDR3 is given with its conserved first and last residue. Each record gives: CDR3 DNA, CDR3 protein, V gene, clone size, CDR3 length, D gene, J gene. D genes are given only for firm matches. Clone size, where shown, is once, few, many, or a class for clones that have expanded.

DNA: TGTGCCAGTAGTATAGTCGGGGGGACCTACGAGCAGTACTTC
CDR3: CASSIVGGTYEQYF
V: TRBV19
size: NA
length: 14
D: TRBD2
J: TRBJ2-7

DNA: TGCAGCGTCCCCCTGACAGGAGTCCTAGAGACCCAGTACTTC
CDR3: CSVPLTGVLETQYF
V: TRBV29-1
size: few
length: 14
D: NA
J: TRBJ2-5

DNA: TGTGCCAGTAGTACTAGGGCCACTGAAGCTTTCTTT
CDR3: CASSTRATEAFF
V: TRBV19
size: NA
length: 12
D: NA
J: TRBJ1-1

DNA: TGTGCCAGCAGCCTCGGGACAGGGAAAGGGTTTAGGAGACTGTTTTTT
CDR3: CASSLGTGKGFRRLFF
V: TRBV7-2
size: once
length: 16
D: TRBD1
J: TRBJ1-4

DNA: TGCGCCAGCGCGGACGGGACTGCTAACACCGGGGAGCTGTTTTTT
CDR3: CASADGTANTGELFF
V: TRBV10-1
size: once
length: 15
D: NA
J: TRBJ2-2

DNA: TGCGCCAGCAGCGCCCGACAGGGCCCCTACAATGAGCAGTTCTTC
CDR3: CASSARQGPYNEQFF
V: TRBV5-1
size: NA
length: 15
D: TRBD1
J: TRBJ2-1

DNA: TGTGCCAGTAGTATTGGCTGGAGCACAGATACGCAGTATTTT
CDR3: CASSIGWSTDTQYF
V: TRBV19
size: NA
length: 14
D: NA
J: TRBJ2-3

DNA: TGTGCCAGCAGTTACTCGACCGGGGGCAGTGGCTACACCTTC
CDR3: CASSYSTGGSGYTF
V: TRBV6-5
size: NA
length: 14
D: NA
J: TRBJ1-2

DNA: TGTGCCATCAAGGGGGCAGGGATAATGAACACTGAAGCTTTCTTT
CDR3: CAIKGAGIMNTEAFF
V: TRBV10-3
size: NA
length: 15
D: TRBD1
J: TRBJ1-1

DNA: TGTGCCAGCACCCTTTGGGGCAGGGTTCGGGTCTGGGAAACCGAAGCTAGTTGCAATGAGCAGTTCTTC
CDR3: CASTLWGRVRVWETEASCNEQFF
V: TRBV28
size: NA
length: 23
D: NA
J: TRBJ2-1

DNA: TGTGCCAGCACATCGGACGGATCTGGGGCCAACGTCCTGACTTTC
CDR3: CASTSDGSGANVLTF
V: TRBV2
size: NA
length: 15
D: NA
J: TRBJ2-6

DNA: TGCAGCGTTGCAAGTGGGTTGGGACAGTTCTTAGGAGATACGCAGTATTTT
CDR3: CSVASGLGQFLGDTQYF
V: TRBV29-1
size: NA
length: 17
D: TRBD1
J: TRBJ2-3

DNA: TGTGCCAGCAGTAGTAATAGCGGGGGGCAAGAGACCCAGTACTTC
CDR3: CASSSNSGGQETQYF
V: TRBV2
size: NA
length: 15
D: TRBD2
J: TRBJ2-5

DNA: TGTGCCAGCTCACCAAGTATCGGTGAGCAGTTCTTC
CDR3: CASSPSIGEQFF
V: TRBV18
size: few
length: 12
D: NA
J: TRBJ2-1

DNA: TGCAGCGTTGGGGCGCAGACAGGGGAATATGGCTACACCTTC
CDR3: CSVGAQTGEYGYTF
V: TRBV29-1
size: NA
length: 14
D: TRBD1
J: TRBJ1-2

DNA: TGTGCCAGCAGTGAAGGGCCTAGCGGTTCCTACAATGAGCAGTTCTTC
CDR3: CASSEGPSGSYNEQFF
V: TRBV6-1
size: once
length: 16
D: TRBD2
J: TRBJ2-1

DNA: TGCGCCAGCAGCCAAGATTTAGCGGGAGTTGTCCCCCCAGATACGCAGTATTTT
CDR3: CASSQDLAGVVPPDTQYF
V: TRBV4-1
size: NA
length: 18
D: TRBD2
J: TRBJ2-3